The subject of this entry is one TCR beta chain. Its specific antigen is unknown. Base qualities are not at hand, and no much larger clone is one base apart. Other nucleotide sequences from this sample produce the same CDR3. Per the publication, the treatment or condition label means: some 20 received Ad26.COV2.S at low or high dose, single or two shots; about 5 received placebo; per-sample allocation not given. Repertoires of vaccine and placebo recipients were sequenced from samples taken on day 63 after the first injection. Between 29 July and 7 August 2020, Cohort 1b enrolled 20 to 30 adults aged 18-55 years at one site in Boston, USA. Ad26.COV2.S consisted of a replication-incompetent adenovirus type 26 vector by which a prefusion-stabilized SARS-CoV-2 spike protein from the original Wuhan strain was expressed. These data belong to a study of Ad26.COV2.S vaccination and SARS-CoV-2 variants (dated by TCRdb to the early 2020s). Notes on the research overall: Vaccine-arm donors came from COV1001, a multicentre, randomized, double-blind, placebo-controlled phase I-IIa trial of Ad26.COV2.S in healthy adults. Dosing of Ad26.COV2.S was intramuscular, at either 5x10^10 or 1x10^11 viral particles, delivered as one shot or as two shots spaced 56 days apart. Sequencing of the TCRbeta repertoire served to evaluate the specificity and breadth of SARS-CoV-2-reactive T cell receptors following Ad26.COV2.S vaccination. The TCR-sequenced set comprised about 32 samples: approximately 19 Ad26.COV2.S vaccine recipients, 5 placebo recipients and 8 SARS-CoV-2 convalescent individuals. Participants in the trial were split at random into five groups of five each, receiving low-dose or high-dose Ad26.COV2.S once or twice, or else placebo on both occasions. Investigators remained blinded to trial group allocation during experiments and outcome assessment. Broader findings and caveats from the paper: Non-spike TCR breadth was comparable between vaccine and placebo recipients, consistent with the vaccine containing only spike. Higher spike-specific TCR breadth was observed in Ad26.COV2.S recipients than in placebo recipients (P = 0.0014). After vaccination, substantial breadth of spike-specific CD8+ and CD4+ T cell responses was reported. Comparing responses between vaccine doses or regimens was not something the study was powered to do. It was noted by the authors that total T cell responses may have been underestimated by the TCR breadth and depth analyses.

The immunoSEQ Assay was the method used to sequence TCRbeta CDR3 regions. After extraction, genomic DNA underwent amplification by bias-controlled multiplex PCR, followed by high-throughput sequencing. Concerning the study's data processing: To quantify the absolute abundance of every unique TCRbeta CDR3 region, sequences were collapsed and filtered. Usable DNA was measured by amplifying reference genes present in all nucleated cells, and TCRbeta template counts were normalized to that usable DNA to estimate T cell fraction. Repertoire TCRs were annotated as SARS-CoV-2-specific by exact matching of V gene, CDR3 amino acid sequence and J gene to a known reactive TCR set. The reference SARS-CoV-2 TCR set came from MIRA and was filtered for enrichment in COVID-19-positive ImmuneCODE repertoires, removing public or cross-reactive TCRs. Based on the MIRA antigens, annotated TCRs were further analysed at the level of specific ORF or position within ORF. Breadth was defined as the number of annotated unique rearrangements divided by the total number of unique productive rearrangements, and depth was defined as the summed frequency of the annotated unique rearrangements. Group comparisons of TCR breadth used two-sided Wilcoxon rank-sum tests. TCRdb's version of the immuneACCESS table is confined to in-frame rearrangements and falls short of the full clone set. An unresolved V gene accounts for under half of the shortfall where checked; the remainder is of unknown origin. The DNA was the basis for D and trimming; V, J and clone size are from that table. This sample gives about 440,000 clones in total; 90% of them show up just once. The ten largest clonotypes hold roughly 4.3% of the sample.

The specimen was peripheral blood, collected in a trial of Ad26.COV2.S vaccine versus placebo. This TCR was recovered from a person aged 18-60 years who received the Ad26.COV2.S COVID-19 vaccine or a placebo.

The DNA sequence is as follows: TGCGCCAGCAGCTTGGCAGGAAGAGAGACCCAGTACTTC. This encodes CASSLAGRETQYF. The chain uses TRBV5-1 and TRBJ2-5; the D gene assignment is ambiguous. Inclusive of the bounding cysteine and phenylalanine, the CDR3 is 13 residues long. Only the CDR3 region is kept as DNA, spanning 39 bases read in frame from base 1. The trim is 0 bases for V and 4 bases for J, with a gap of 7 bases between the germline ends. Reading the germline V gene gives CDR1 SGHRS and CDR2 YFSETQ.